This is a list of T cell receptor beta chains from one sample in a study of post-analysis software for immune sequencing data. TCRdb redid the calling of the PCR reads with MiXCR, one entry per CDR3 protein. This sample yields roughly 800,000 distinct CDR3 sequences, of which 53% are seen a single time; 4% to 5.5% belongs to the top ten. Sequencing was carried out using blood. These receptor sequences come from a girl between 10 and 17 years old with multiple sclerosis. Both conserved end residues are part of each CDR3. Fields, in order: V gene, J gene, clone size, D gene, CDR3 DNA, CDR3 protein. D genes are given only for firm matches. A row's size may be missing; if present it is once, few, many or a size class.

v_call: TRBV5-1; j_call: TRBJ2-5; clone_size: -; d_call: TRBD2; cdr3_nt: TGCGCCAGTTGGGCTGGGACTAGCGGCGAGACCCAGTACTTC; cdr3_aa: CASWAGTSGETQYF
v_call: TRBV12-3/TRBV12-4; j_call: TRBJ1-2; clone_size: -; d_call: -; cdr3_nt: TGTGCCGACGGACGGCTAAACTATGGCTACACCTTC; cdr3_aa: CADGRLNYGYTF
v_call: TRBV5-1; j_call: TRBJ2-7; clone_size: few; d_call: -; cdr3_nt: TGCGCCAGCAGCCTGGACGGGGTTCGCTGGTCGAAGGACGAGCAGTACTTC; cdr3_aa: CASSLDGVRWSKDEQYF
v_call: TRBV27; j_call: TRBJ2-3; clone_size: -; d_call: -; cdr3_nt: TGTGCCAGCAGTTTTAATACCGGTACGCAGTATTTT; cdr3_aa: CASSFNTGTQYF
v_call: TRBV20-1; j_call: TRBJ2-7; clone_size: few; d_call: -; cdr3_nt: TGCAGTCTCGGGACATCCTACGAGCAGTACTTC; cdr3_aa: CSLGTSYEQYF
v_call: TRBV6-6; j_call: TRBJ2-5; clone_size: -; d_call: -; cdr3_nt: TGTGCCAGCAGTACCCCGACAGCTGCTTGGGCGACCCAGTACTTC; cdr3_aa: CASSTPTAAWATQYF
v_call: TRBV20-1; j_call: TRBJ2-3; clone_size: -; d_call: TRBD2; cdr3_nt: TGCAGTGCTAACGGCGGGAGTGCAGATACGCAGTATTTT; cdr3_aa: CSANGGSADTQYF
v_call: TRBV20-1; j_call: TRBJ1-2; clone_size: -; d_call: -; cdr3_nt: TGCAGTGCTAGCAAAGACAGGATCGGGCGCTATGGCTACACCTTC; cdr3_aa: CSASKDRIGRYGYTF
v_call: TRBV11-2; j_call: TRBJ1-2; clone_size: -; d_call: -; cdr3_nt: TGTGCCAGCAGCTTAGGCAGTACCAAAGAAGGCTACACCTTC; cdr3_aa: CASSLGSTKEGYTF
v_call: TRBV12-3/TRBV12-4; j_call: TRBJ2-7; clone_size: few; d_call: -; cdr3_nt: TGTGCCAGCAGTTTTTTGGGGGAGCAGTACTTC; cdr3_aa: CASSFLGEQYF
v_call: TRBV20-1; j_call: TRBJ2-5; clone_size: -; d_call: TRBD2; cdr3_nt: TGCAGTGCCTCGCTAGCGGGAACTAAAGAGACCCAGTACTTC; cdr3_aa: CSASLAGTKETQYF
v_call: TRBV7-2; j_call: TRBJ2-5; clone_size: -; d_call: TRBD1; cdr3_nt: TGTGCCAGCAGCTTAGAACAGGGGGGTGGGTACTTC; cdr3_aa: CASSLEQGGGYF